Listed below are T cell receptor beta chains from one sample, sequenced in a study of Graves' ophthalmopathy and Graves' hyperthyroidism. One entry per CDR3 protein, called by TCRdb with MiXCR from the multiplex PCR reads. This table has hundreds of thousands of distinct CDR3 sequences, 35% to 50% appearing once. Input material: peripheral blood. The receptors originated from an adult man with Graves' ophthalmopathy. Each CDR3 is given with its conserved first and last residue. The D gene is left open where the match is weak. Clone size appears in some rows only: once, few, many, or a class for an expanded clone.

clone size: many
D gene: .
V gene: TRBV19
CDR3 length: 13
J gene: TRBJ2-7
CDR3 DNA: TGTGCCAGTAGTGTGACGGTATACTACGAGCAGTACTTC
CDR3 protein: CASSVTVYYEQYF

clone size: .
D gene: .
V gene: TRBV25-1
CDR3 length: 19
J gene: TRBJ2-6
CDR3 DNA: TGTGCCAGCAGTGAATCCAAAACAGGGTCAGTGTCTGGGGCCAACGTCCTGACTTTC
CDR3 protein: CASSESKTGSVSGANVLTF

clone size: .
D gene: TRBD1
V gene: TRBV11-2
CDR3 length: 16
J gene: TRBJ1-6
CDR3 DNA: TGTGCCAGCAGCTATTCGGGACAGGGCGTCGGTTCACCCCTCCACTTT
CDR3 protein: CASSYSGQGVGSPLHF

clone size: .
D gene: .
V gene: TRBV7-9
CDR3 length: 12
J gene: TRBJ2-7
CDR3 DNA: TGTGCCAGCTCCGGAGGGGAATACGAGCAGTACTTC
CDR3 protein: CASSGGEYEQYF

clone size: many
D gene: .
V gene: TRBV29-1
CDR3 length: 13
J gene: TRBJ1-1
CDR3 DNA: TGCAGCGTAATAAGAACTCAAAACACTGAAGCTTTCTTT
CDR3 protein: CSVIRTQNTEAFF

clone size: few
D gene: .
V gene: TRBV9
CDR3 length: 14
J gene: TRBJ1-1
CDR3 DNA: TGTGCCAGCAGCGGGGGGGGCAGGAACACTGAAGCTTTCTTT
CDR3 protein: CASSGGGRNTEAFF

clone size: many
D gene: .
V gene: TRBV7-2
CDR3 length: 13
J gene: TRBJ2-5
CDR3 DNA: TGTGCCAGCAGCTTAGGGGTATCGGAGACCCAGTACTTC
CDR3 protein: CASSLGVSETQYF

clone size: few
D gene: TRBD1
V gene: TRBV6-1
CDR3 length: 15
J gene: TRBJ1-4
CDR3 DNA: TGTGCCAGCAGTTCCAGGACAGGGGTCGATGAAAAACTGTTTTTT
CDR3 protein: CASSSRTGVDEKLFF

clone size: .
D gene: .
V gene: TRBV10-3
CDR3 length: 15
J gene: TRBJ2-7
CDR3 DNA: TGTGCCATCAGTGAGTCGTCGCAGGGGCACTACGAGCAGTACTTC
CDR3 protein: CAISESSQGHYEQYF

clone size: many
D gene: .
V gene: TRBV29-1
CDR3 length: 13
J gene: TRBJ2-7
CDR3 DNA: TGCAGCGTTGAAAGGCCGGGGTCCTACGAGCAGTACTTC
CDR3 protein: CSVERPGSYEQYF

clone size: .
D gene: TRBD1
V gene: TRBV7-9
CDR3 length: 13
J gene: TRBJ2-6
CDR3 DNA: TGTGCCAGCAGCCCGAGGGACAGGGCTTATGGAGCTTTC
CDR3 protein: CASSPRDRAYGAF

clone size: .
D gene: TRBD1
V gene: TRBV10-3
CDR3 length: 14
J gene: TRBJ1-2
CDR3 DNA: TGTGCCAGCAACGAAGGACAGGAGCACTATGGCTACACCTTC
CDR3 protein: CASNEGQEHYGYTF

clone size: many
D gene: .
V gene: TRBV29-1
CDR3 length: 11
J gene: TRBJ1-2
CDR3 DNA: TGCAGCGTTGTTCAGCTGAGGGGCTACACCTTC
CDR3 protein: CSVVQLRGYTF

clone size: .
D gene: TRBD2
V gene: TRBV19
CDR3 length: 14
J gene: TRBJ2-7
CDR3 DNA: TGTGCCAGTAGTCCGGGACTAGCGGGAATCGAGCAGTACTTC
CDR3 protein: CASSPGLAGIEQYF

clone size: few
D gene: .
V gene: TRBV2
CDR3 length: 13
J gene: TRBJ1-2
CDR3 DNA: TGTGCCAGCAGTTTATACAGCTTCTATGGCTACACCTTC
CDR3 protein: CASSLYSFYGYTF

clone size: few
D gene: .
V gene: TRBV7-9
CDR3 length: 15
J gene: TRBJ2-5
CDR3 DNA: TGTGCCAGCAGCCTCAACCAGGGGCTCCAAGAGACCCAGTACTTC
CDR3 protein: CASSLNQGLQETQYF

clone size: many
D gene: TRBD1
V gene: TRBV9
CDR3 length: 15
J gene: TRBJ1-1
CDR3 DNA: TGTGCCAGCAGCGCCACAGGGGTTGTGAACACTGAAGCTTTCTTT
CDR3 protein: CASSATGVVNTEAFF

clone size: few
D gene: TRBD1
V gene: TRBV4-3
CDR3 length: 16
J gene: TRBJ1-1
CDR3 DNA: TGCGCCAGCAGCCACGCCCGTTTGGACAGGGGAACTGAAGCTTTCTTT
CDR3 protein: CASSHARLDRGTEAFF

clone size: .
D gene: .
V gene: TRBV7-2
CDR3 length: 15
J gene: TRBJ2-5
CDR3 DNA: TGTGCCAGCAGCTTGGCGCGGGTCTATGGGGAGACCCAGTACTTC
CDR3 protein: CASSLARVYGETQYF

clone size: few
D gene: TRBD1
V gene: TRBV20-1
CDR3 length: 13
J gene: TRBJ1-1
CDR3 DNA: TGCAGTGCTAGAGGCAGGGGGTTCCCTGAAGCTTTCTTT
CDR3 protein: CSARGRGFPEAFF

clone size: .
D gene: .
V gene: TRBV24-1
CDR3 length: 15
J gene: TRBJ1-5
CDR3 DNA: TGTGCCAGCAGTCCCTACGACGAGGGCGGGCAGCCCCAGCATTTT
CDR3 protein: CASSPYDEGGQPQHF

clone size: .
D gene: .
V gene: TRBV25-1
CDR3 length: 13
J gene: TRBJ2-2
CDR3 DNA: TGTGCCAGCAGCTTTAGTTACACCGGGGAGCTGTTTTTT
CDR3 protein: CASSFSYTGELFF

clone size: many
D gene: .
V gene: TRBV4-1
CDR3 length: 14
J gene: TRBJ2-7
CDR3 DNA: TGCGCCAGCAGCCAACGTGAAGGCTCCTACGAGCAGTACTTC
CDR3 protein: CASSQREGSYEQYF

clone size: many
D gene: TRBD1
V gene: TRBV2
CDR3 length: 15
J gene: TRBJ1-2
CDR3 DNA: TGTGCCAGCAGTGAAGCGGCAGGGGGGGGCTATGGCTACACCTTC
CDR3 protein: CASSEAAGGGYGYTF

clone size: few
D gene: TRBD1
V gene: TRBV20-1
CDR3 length: 13
J gene: TRBJ1-1
CDR3 DNA: TGCAGTGCTAGAGTTACCGGGACAGTTAATGCTTTCTTT
CDR3 protein: CSARVTGTVNAFF

clone size: few
D gene: .
V gene: TRBV20-1
CDR3 length: 13
J gene: TRBJ2-7
CDR3 DNA: TGCAGTGCCCAGGGGAAACGGATCTACGAGCAGTACTTC
CDR3 protein: CSAQGKRIYEQYF

clone size: .
D gene: .
V gene: TRBV7-6
CDR3 length: 14
J gene: TRBJ2-7
CDR3 DNA: TGTGCCAGCAGCGCCGGCCTTGGGATCTCCGAGCAGTACTTC
CDR3 protein: CASSAGLGISEQYF

clone size: .
D gene: TRBD1
V gene: TRBV7-2
CDR3 length: 14
J gene: TRBJ1-1
CDR3 DNA: TGTGCCAGCAGCCCACAGGGGAGGGGGACTGAAGCTTTCTTT
CDR3 protein: CASSPQGRGTEAFF

clone size: few
D gene: TRBD2
V gene: TRBV7-9
CDR3 length: 15
J gene: TRBJ2-7
CDR3 DNA: TGCGCCAGCAGCCAAGGCGGGACTAGCCCCTACGAGCAGTACTTC
CDR3 protein: CASSQGGTSPYEQYF

clone size: .
D gene: TRBD1
V gene: TRBV27
CDR3 length: 16
J gene: TRBJ2-2
CDR3 DNA: TGTGCCAGCAGCCCCGCGACAGGGAGTGGGACCGGGGAGCTGTTTTTT
CDR3 protein: CASSPATGSGTGELFF

clone size: many
D gene: .
V gene: TRBV7-2
CDR3 length: 12
J gene: TRBJ1-6
CDR3 DNA: TGTGCCAGCAGTCGGGGCATCGGGACCCTCCACTTT
CDR3 protein: CASSRGIGTLHF

clone size: few
D gene: .
V gene: TRBV5-1
CDR3 length: 16
J gene: TRBJ2-6
CDR3 DNA: TGCGCCAGCAGCTTGCCCGCAGCCTCTGGGGCCAACGTCCTGACTTTC
CDR3 protein: CASSLPAASGANVLTF